Listed below are T cell receptor beta chains from one sample, sequenced in a study of molecular identifiers for immune sequencing clone quantification. A single record per CDR3 protein comes from TCRdb applying MiXCR to the PCR reads. The sample includes around 82,000 distinct CDR3 sequences, around 20% of them seen just once. The specimen sequenced was naive CD8+ T cells from blood, with Jurkat cell RNA spiked in. These TCRs come from a human donor in good health. Some libraries in this study had Jurkat cell RNA spiked in. CDR3s include the opening cysteine and the closing phenylalanine or tryptophan. A D gene is named only where the DNA matches it firmly. Where a row states a size, it is once, few, many or the class of an expanded clone; other rows omit it.

DNA | CDR3 | J | D | size | V
TGTGCCAGCAGCTTAGGAGGCGGTCAGGGTTTGGTAGGAGAGACCCAGTACTTC | CASSLGGGQGLVGETQYF | TRBJ2-5 | NA | many | TRBV13
TGTGCCAGCAGCTTAGGGGGCGGGCAGATCGGCACTGAAGCTTTCTTT | CASSLGGGQIGTEAFF | TRBJ1-1 | NA | many | TRBV7-9
TGTGCCAGCAGTAAGCTCCCGAGCCCCTACGAGCAGTACTTC | CASSKLPSPYEQYF | TRBJ2-7 | NA | many | TRBV6-2/TRBV6-3
TGTGCCAGCAGTTTAGGGCGTTCCTCCTACGAGCAGTACTTC | CASSLGRSSYEQYF | TRBJ2-7 | NA | many | TRBV28
TGTGCCAGCAGCGGGGGGGGATCCCTCTTCACAGATACGCAGTATTTT | CASSGGGSLFTDTQYF | TRBJ2-3 | TRBD2 | many | TRBV7-9
TGCGCCAGCAGCCTCGGGAGCAAGGGTTCCTACGAGCAGTACTTC | CASSLGSKGSYEQYF | TRBJ2-7 | NA | many | TRBV4-3
TGTGCCTGGAGTGTATTAGCGGGAGATACGCAGTATTTT | CAWSVLAGDTQYF | TRBJ2-3 | TRBD2 | many | TRBV30
TGTGCCAGCAGGGGGACAGGGGGTAATGAGCAGTTCTTC | CASRGTGGNEQFF | TRBJ2-1 | TRBD1 | many | TRBV6-6
TGTGCGGGCGGGAGTACCACAGATACGCAGTATTTT | CAGGSTTDTQYF | TRBJ2-3 | TRBD2 | many | TRBV7-3
TGTGCCAACAGCTTTAGGACAAACAACTACGAGCAGTACTTC | CANSFRTNNYEQYF | TRBJ2-7 | NA | NA | TRBV5-8
TGTGCCAGCAGCCGGAGGGGCACAGATACGCAGTATTTT | CASSRRGTDTQYF | TRBJ2-3 | NA | many | TRBV13
TGTGCCAGCAGCCAAGGGGAGGGACCAGATACGCAGTATTTT | CASSQGEGPDTQYF | TRBJ2-3 | TRBD2 | many | TRBV11-2
TGTGCCTGGAGTGTACTGGCCCCAGATACGCAGTATTTT | CAWSVLAPDTQYF | TRBJ2-3 | NA | many | TRBV30
TGTGCCAGCAGGGGGGGACAGGGACGTTACCAGCCCCAGCATTTT | CASRGGQGRYQPQHF | TRBJ1-5 | TRBD1 | many | TRBV6-2/TRBV6-3
TGTGCCAGCAGGGCTAGCTCCTACTCCTACGAGCAGTACTTC | CASRASSYSYEQYF | TRBJ2-7 | NA | few | TRBV6-5
TGTGCCACCAGTATAAGCTCAGGCGGGGAGCTGTTTTTT | CATSISSGGELFF | TRBJ2-2 | NA | many | TRBV24-1
TGTGCCAGCAGCCCCGACACGGGGGCCCTTAATCAGCCCCAGCATTTT | CASSPDTGALNQPQHF | TRBJ1-5 | NA | many | TRBV12-3/TRBV12-4
TGTGCCAGCAGTTACGGGGAAGGCGGGGAGCTGTTTTTT | CASSYGEGGELFF | TRBJ2-2 | NA | many | TRBV6-5
TGTGCCAGCAGCTATGGACAGGGGGCTACGAGAGCTTTCTTT | CASSYGQGATRAFF | TRBJ1-1 | TRBD1 | many | TRBV5-4
TGTGCCTGGAGTCACGCCGGACCCTACGAGCAGTACTTC | CAWSHAGPYEQYF | TRBJ2-7 | NA | many | TRBV30
TGCAGTGCTAACCCCCCGACCCCATCTTACGAGCAGTACTTC | CSANPPTPSYEQYF | TRBJ2-7 | NA | many | TRBV20-1
TGCGCCAGCAGCCAAACCATACAGGGACTAGCGGGGTTCCGCTCCTACGAGCAGTACTTC | CASSQTIQGLAGFRSYEQYF | TRBJ2-7 | TRBD2 | many | TRBV4-1
TGTGCCAGCACCGGGACAGGGACTATCGAGCAGTACTTC | CASTGTGTIEQYF | TRBJ2-7 | TRBD1 | many | TRBV4-2
TGTGCCAGCAGTTATATGACCCCGGAGGGGGCGAACAACGAGCAGTACTTC | CASSYMTPEGANNEQYF | TRBJ2-7 | NA | many | TRBV27
TGTGCCAGCAAGTCAGAACGGGAGGCCCCCGATGAGCAGTTCTTC | CASKSEREAPDEQFF | TRBJ2-1 | TRBD2 | few | TRBV6-2/TRBV6-3
TGTGCCAGCAGTTGGGCTAGCGGGGGGCCGGGGGATACGCAGTATTTT | CASSWASGGPGDTQYF | TRBJ2-3 | TRBD2 | many | TRBV27
TGCGCCAGCAGCCCCGACAGTCCCTCTCCCTATGGCTACACCTTC | CASSPDSPSPYGYTF | TRBJ1-2 | NA | NA | TRBV5-1
TGTGCCGGCAGTTTATCGACAGGCAATGGGTACGAGCAGTACTTC | CAGSLSTGNGYEQYF | TRBJ2-7 | NA | NA | TRBV27